The clone carrying this T cell receptor beta chain was counted many times. Its target is not known. In making TCR cDNA, 5'RACE template switching added a universal primer site and UMIs to it. In TCRdb, the 5' RACE reads were re-called with MiXCR into one record per CDR3 protein. The sample carries some 220,000 distinct CDR3 sequences, about 3% recorded once. The CDR3 extends over 14 amino acids. Germline CDR1 ENHRY, CDR2 SYGVKD. The V end was cut by 0 bases, the J end by 10 bases, with 15 bases between. The sample belongs to a study of T cells after yellow fever vaccination. At the level of the study: Preparation of the low-cell-number fractions used SMART-Seq v4 Ultra Low Input. Broader study findings: Some clonotypes were seen in both the CD4 and the CD8 compartments. These made up a small share and likely arose from convergent recombination. Peaking on day 5 versus 15, the secondary response was faster but weaker.

The chain joins TRBV10-3 to TRBJ1-1, with D possibly being TRBD1 (6 bases). The sequence came from a man in his late teens or twenties who received the YFV17D yellow fever vaccine. Sequencing was performed on CD4+ T cells sorted from PBMCs, taken 10 days after the yellow fever booster vaccination. CDR3 in amino acids: CAISESTGGEGAFF. The CDR3 DNA is TGTGCCATCAGTGAGTCGACGGGGGGCGAGGGAGCTTTCTTT.